This is a list of T cell receptor beta chains from one sample in a study of spatial heterogeneity in lung cancer. TCRdb itself ran the 5' RACE reads through MiXCR, one entry per CDR3 protein. The sample records 30,000 to 40,000 distinct CDR3 sequences, around 5.2% being singletons. Material: PBMCs, obtained at surgery. These receptor sequences come from a female donor with early-stage non-small cell lung cancer. CDR3s include the opening cysteine and the closing phenylalanine or tryptophan. D genes are given only for firm matches. Only part of the rows carry a size: once, few, many, or a class if the clone is expanded.

abundance	j_gene	d_gene	v_gene	CDR3nt	CDR3aa
many	TRBJ1-1	TRBD1	TRBV7-9	TGTGCCAGCAGCTTAGGATTGGCAGGGGGGACTGAAGCTTTCTTT	CASSLGLAGGTEAFF
many	TRBJ2-3	NA	TRBV6-6	TGTGCCAGCAGTTTAACGGCTCGGGGGGCCGGCACAGATACGCAGTATTTT	CASSLTARGAGTDTQYF
NA	TRBJ1-6	NA	TRBV12-3/TRBV12-4	TGTGCCAGCAGTTTTACGGCCCTGGATTCACCCCTCCACTTT	CASSFTALDSPLHF
few	TRBJ1-4	NA	TRBV30	TGTGCCTGGAGGGTGGGAGACAGCACAACTAATGAAAAACTGTTTTTT	CAWRVGDSTTNEKLFF
many	TRBJ2-4	TRBD2	TRBV19	TGTGCCAGTAGTAGGGTCCAGGGCCCGGGGGGAAACATTCAGTACTTC	CASSRVQGPGGNIQYF
few	TRBJ1-5	NA	TRBV12-3/TRBV12-4	TGTGCCAGCAGTTCCGGCTCCGGTCGGAATCAGCCCCAGCATTTT	CASSSGSGRNQPQHF
many	TRBJ1-5	NA	TRBV6-4	TGTGCCAGCACAAATCAGCCCCAGCATTTT	CASTNQPQHF
many	TRBJ2-6	TRBD1	TRBV9	TGTGCCAGCAGCGGCGGCGGACAGGGAAGGCTCTGGGCCAACGTCCTGACTTTC	CASSGGGQGRLWANVLTF
many	TRBJ1-1	NA	TRBV28	TGTGCCAGCATCTCCCTCGCTGCTCAAGGGGCTTTCTTT	CASISLAAQGAFF
many	TRBJ2-3	TRBD2	TRBV3-1	TGTGCCAGCAGCCCGCCCAGGGGACTAGCGGGGGCGGGGGATACGCAGTATTTT	CASSPPRGLAGAGDTQYF
NA	TRBJ1-5	NA	TRBV4-1	TGCGCCAGCAGCCAAGGGGCCGGAGGGAGCAGGGGGCCCCAGCATTTT	CASSQGAGGSRGPQHF
many	TRBJ2-3	NA	TRBV4-2	TGTGCCAGCAGCCAAGAGGGGACGGGGGCTAGCACAGATACGCAGTATTTT	CASSQEGTGASTDTQYF
many	TRBJ2-7	NA	TRBV6-6	TGTGCCAGCAGTGAACACGGAAACTCCTACGAGCAGTACTTC	CASSEHGNSYEQYF
NA	TRBJ2-1	NA	TRBV21-1	TGTGCCAGCAGCAAATGGCCTGGCTCTTGCGGGGGGTTTAAGAATGAGCAGTTCTTC	CASSKWPGSCGGFKNEQFF
medium-sized	TRBJ2-7	NA	TRBV21-1	TGTGCCAGCAAAATGGACAGATTC	CASKMDRF
many	TRBJ2-1	TRBD2	TRBV9	TGTGCCAGCAGCCTAGCGGGGGGTTTCAATGAGCAGTTCTTC	CASSLAGGFNEQFF
NA	TRBJ1-5	NA	TRBV12-3/TRBV12-4	TGTGCCAGCAGTTTTAGCACTTGGGGGGGCAATCAGCCCCAGCATTTT	CASSFSTWGGNQPQHF
many	TRBJ2-1	NA	TRBV27	TGTGCCAGCAGTTTTATACAGGGGGGGGGTGAGCAGTTCTTC	CASSFIQGGGEQFF
few	TRBJ1-2	TRBD1	TRBV12-3/TRBV12-4	TGTGCCAGCACCAAGAATGACGGACAGGGTAAATCCCCTGGCTACACCTTC	CASTKNDGQGKSPGYTF
many	TRBJ1-2	NA	TRBV25-1	TGTGCCAGCAGCGAGGGACTCCAGGGCTACACCTTC	CASSEGLQGYTF
many	TRBJ2-5	NA	TRBV7-3	TGTGCCAGCAGCTTGGGGCAGGGTAGGAGTGGAGAGACCCAGTACTTC	CASSLGQGRSGETQYF
NA	TRBJ1-2	NA	TRBV7-9	TGTGCCAGCAGCTTAGGTCTTAATAACTATGGCTACACCTTC	CASSLGLNNYGYTF
many	TRBJ2-3	NA	TRBV12-3/TRBV12-4	TGTGCCAGCAGTTTAGTAGATACGCAGTATTTT	CASSLVDTQYF
few	TRBJ1-2	NA	TRBV3-1	TGTGCCAGCAGCCCAGAGGGGCAATATGGCTACACCTTC	CASSPEGQYGYTF
NA	TRBJ1-4	NA	TRBV15	TGTGCCACCAGCAGAGAGCACGGGAGAACTAATGAAAAACTGTTTTTT	CATSREHGRTNEKLFF
many	TRBJ1-5	NA	TRBV28	TGTGCCAGCAATCGGGACACCCTAAATCAGCCCCAGCATTTT	CASNRDTLNQPQHF
many	TRBJ2-2	NA	TRBV2	TGTGCCAGCATTCGGGGCGCGAACACCGGGGAGCTGTTTTTT	CASIRGANTGELFF
many	TRBJ2-2	TRBD1	TRBV30	TGTGCGGGACAGGGGACCGGGGAGCTGTTTTTT	CAGQGTGELFF
many	TRBJ2-3	NA	TRBV20-1	TGCAGTGCTAGAGATTTTAATAACACAGATACGCAGTATTTT	CSARDFNNTDTQYF
many	TRBJ1-6	NA	TRBV6-5	TGTGCCAGCAAAAGGGGAGGACCCATTGCACCCCTCCACTTT	CASKRGGPIAPLHF
many	TRBJ2-2	TRBD2	TRBV7-3	TGTGCCAGCAGCTTAACAGGCGGGAGTAACACCGGGGAGCTGTTTTTT	CASSLTGGSNTGELFF
many	TRBJ2-3	TRBD1	TRBV7-9	TGTGCCAGCAAGGGGACAGGGGTAGATACGCAGTATTTT	CASKGTGVDTQYF
few	TRBJ1-5	NA	TRBV20-1	TGCAGTGCTATGTCCGGGAGGGGGCAGCCCCAGCATTTT	CSAMSGRGQPQHF
NA	TRBJ2-1	NA	TRBV11-2	TGTGCCAGCAGCTTCTGGGGACACCCAGATTACAATGAGCAGTTCTTC	CASSFWGHPDYNEQFF
many	TRBJ2-3	NA	TRBV2	TGTGCCAGCAGTGCAATATCCACAGATACGCAGTATTTT	CASSAISTDTQYF
many	TRBJ1-2	NA	TRBV29-1	TGCAGCGTTGCCGACAGCAACTATGGCTACACCTTC	CSVADSNYGYTF
many	TRBJ1-1	NA	TRBV6-1	TGTGCCAGCAACTTGGACCTGAACACTGAAGCTTTCTTT	CASNLDLNTEAFF
many	TRBJ1-3	NA	TRBV5-6	TGTGCCAGCAGCTTTCGTTTTGAGGGAAACACCATATATTTT	CASSFRFEGNTIYF
few	TRBJ2-5	NA	TRBV5-1	TGCGCCAGCAGCTTGGCAGCGGATAATTCTCAGACCCAGTACTTC	CASSLAADNSQTQYF
many	TRBJ1-6	TRBD1	TRBV7-9	TGTGCCAGCAGCTTAGTGGTGACAGGGAGGCCCTATAATTCACCCCTCCACTTT	CASSLVVTGRPYNSPLHF
many	TRBJ2-5	TRBD1	TRBV5-4	TGTGCCAGCAGCGGAGGGGACAGGTCCCAAGAGACCCAGTACTTC	CASSGGDRSQETQYF
NA	TRBJ2-3	NA	TRBV20-1	TGCAGTGCTGTTCGAAGGGGGGTGGATACGCAGTATTTT	CSAVRRGVDTQYF
many	TRBJ1-6	TRBD1	TRBV6-5	TGTGCCAGCAGCCTGACAGGGGGCATTACCTCCTATAATTCACCCCTCCACTTT	CASSLTGGITSYNSPLHF
many	TRBJ1-1	NA	TRBV5-1	TGCGCCAGCAGCTTGGTCAGCTCAAACACTGAAGCTTTCTTT	CASSLVSSNTEAFF
few	TRBJ2-3	NA	TRBV3-2	TGTGCCAGCAGCCAGTTTCGGGCGAGCTCCACAGATACGCAGTATTTT	CASSQFRASSTDTQYF
many	TRBJ1-4	NA	TRBV28	TGTGCCATCGGGACCTTCAGGGAAAAACTGTTTTTT	CAIGTFREKLFF
many	TRBJ2-7	NA	TRBV9	TGTGCCAGCAGAGCAAGTGGAGAGCAGTACTTC	CASRASGEQYF